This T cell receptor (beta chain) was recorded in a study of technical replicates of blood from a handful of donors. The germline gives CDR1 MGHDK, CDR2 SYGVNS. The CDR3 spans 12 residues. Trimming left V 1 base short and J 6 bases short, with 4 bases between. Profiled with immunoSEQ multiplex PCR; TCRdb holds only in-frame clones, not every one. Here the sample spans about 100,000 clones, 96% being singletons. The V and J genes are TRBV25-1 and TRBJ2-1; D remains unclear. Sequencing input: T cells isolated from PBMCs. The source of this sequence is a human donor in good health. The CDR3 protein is CASSESGNEQFF. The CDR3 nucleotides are TGTGCCAGCAGTGAATCGGGCAATGAGCAGTTCTTC.